The TCR beta chain under discussion was sequenced for a study of blood T cell repertoires in COVID-19. Overall study context: Sites in the United States, Italy and Spain provided acute and convalescent COVID-19 samples. T cells, B-cell-depleted T cells, or PBMCs provided the cDNA or gDNA that served as material.

Per the study methods: Reference gene primers were amplified, and this amplification served to estimate nucleated cell counts. Repertoires were generated with immunoSEQ multiplex PCR, while TCRdb's copy carries only in-frame clones and drops some. From that table come the V and J calls and clone size; the DNA was used to work out D and trimming. There are roughly 250,000 clones in the sample; about nine tenths occur only once, and roughly 1.2% lies in the top ten. Grouping used clinical history reported by participants in a survey and questionnaire. CDR3 size: 12 residues. The germline V gene encodes CDR1 DFQATT and CDR2 SNEGSKA (reference sequence). V lost 3 bases to trimming and J lost 8 bases, with 11 bases between them. This clone was detected only a few times.

The source material was PBMCs or T cells enriched from blood (not recorded which). The TCR originated in a woman aged 40 to 50 with acute COVID-19. The chain links TRBV20-1 to TRBJ2-1, with D tentatively TRBD2 (6 bases). The CDR3 protein is CSASTSSDEQFF. As DNA, the CDR3 is TGCAGTGCTAGTACTAGCTCCGATGAGCAGTTCTTC.